Each of the 9 T cell receptor beta chains below was sequenced from the same sample in a study of post-analysis software for immune sequencing data. Notes on the study in general: TRBV5-6, TRBV5-1 and TRBV20-1 were among a handful of TRBV segments more frequent in patients than controls.

The TCR beta cDNA libraries contained unique molecular identifiers. In TCRdb, the PCR reads were re-called with MiXCR into one record per CDR3 protein. The sample holds about 810,000 distinct CDR3 sequences, roughly 58% seen once. Antigens for these TCRs are unknown. Sequencing used blood. These receptors all come from a girl aged 5 to 17 with multiple sclerosis.

The J gene is TRBJ1-2, the V gene TRBV12-3 or TRBV12-4, with 8 bases lining up with TRBD1. Trimming removed 6 bases from V and 4 bases from J; junction bases left unmatched: 10. The CDR3 contains 15 residues. The CDR3 here is CASRVSGQVSYGYTF. For the CDR3, the DNA is TGTGCCAGCAGGGTCTCGGGACAGGTCTCCTATGGCTACACCTTC.

The chain joins TRBV7-9 to TRBJ2-5; D may match TRBD1 or TRBD2 (6 bases each). The CDR3 spans 14 residues. Trimming removed 3 bases at V and 7 bases at J, with 15 bases between. Germline CDR1 is SEHNR and CDR2 is FQNEAQ (reference sequence). CDR3 amino acids: CASSLGGLGVTQYF. The CDR3 DNA reads TGTGCCAGCAGCTTGGGGGGCCTCGGTGTGACCCAGTACTTC. Full variable domain (rest looked up from reference TRBV7-9 and TRBJ2-5): DTGVSQNPRHKITKRGQNVTFRCDPISEHNRLYWYRQTLGQGPEFLTYFQNEAQLEKSRLLSDRFSAERPKGSFSTLEIQRTEQGDSAMYLCASSLGGLGVTQYFGPGTRLLVL.

This chain links TRBV5-1 with TRBJ2-7, with D possibly TRBD1 on 6 matching bases. The V gene lost 3 bases and the J gene lost 4 bases, with 11 bases spanning the gap. This CDR3 is 13 amino acids long. From germline, CDR1 is SGHRS and CDR2 YFSETQ. The DNA of the CDR3 is TGCGCCAGCAGCTGGAACAGGGTATACGAGCAGTACTTC. Encoded protein: CASSWNRVYEQYF.

This clonotype was found a few times. J is TRBJ2-5 and V is TRBV20-1, with D tentatively TRBD2 (6 bases). The germline CDR1 and CDR2 sequences are DFQATT and SNEGSKA (reference sequence). This CDR3 is built from 15 residues. V gave up 4 bases and J gave up 1 base, with 16 bases separating them. The CDR3 sequence is CSATSSSGPQETQYF. The CDR3 nucleotides read TGCAGTGCTACCTCAAGCAGCGGGCCCCAAGAGACCCAGTACTTC.

The chain combines TRBV4-1 with TRBJ2-7; 7 positions match TRBD1. Per germline, CDR1 MGHRA and CDR2 YSYEKL. The CDR3 totals 16 residues. Trimming at V came to 0 bases and at J to 2 bases, leaving 7 bases not matched to a gene. The CDR3 DNA sequence: TGCGCCAGCAGCCAAGATGGACAGGTGAAAACCTACGAGCAGTACTTC. It yields the protein CASSQDGQVKTYEQYF.

This clonotype was recorded a few times. It may be a read error: a sequence one base away is much more abundant. The chain uses TRBV7-6 and TRBJ2-5; D possibly corresponds to TRBD1 (6 bases). Per the germline V gene, CDR1 is SGHVS and CDR2 is FNYEAQ. V was clipped by 0 bases and J by 11 bases, with 22 bases between them. The length of the CDR3 is 16 residues. In DNA form, the CDR3 reads TGTGCCAGCAGCTTAGCGCTGGCAGGGGCTGGTGGTGAGCAGTACTTC. It specifies CASSLALAGAGGEQYF.

CDR3 DNA sequence: TGCAGCGTTGGGGCCCAAGGGGGCAAAAACATTCAGTACTTC. Amino acids: CSVGAQGGKNIQYF. The rearrangement uses TRBV29-1 and TRBJ2-4, with D tentatively TRBD1 (6 bases). This CDR3 is 14 amino acids long. Trimming cost V 4 bases and J 3 bases, with 13 bases left between them. In germline, CDR1 is SQVTM, CDR2 ANQGSEA.

This clonotype was seen a few times. This rearrangement joins TRBV29-1 to TRBJ2-4, with D possibly matching TRBD1 (6 bases). Germline V gene sequence: CDR1 SQVTM, CDR2 ANQGSEA. The CDR3 length is 14 residues. With 4 bases removed from V and 5 bases from J, the gap between germline ends came to 15 bases. CDR3 region: CSVANRDVQNIQYF. The CDR3 DNA sequence: TGCAGCGTTGCCAACAGGGACGTCCAAAACATTCAGTACTTC.

The chain uses TRBV6-1 and TRBJ2-3, with 12 bases identical to TRBD2. Germline loops: CDR1 MNHNS, CDR2 SASEGT. The CDR3 is 15 amino acids. V was pared by 10 bases and J by 4 bases, with 9 bases of the junction left unmatched. For the CDR3, the DNA is TGTGCCACCCTACCGACTAGCGGGGGATCAGATACGCAGTATTTT. It is translated as CATLPTSGGSDTQYF.